This TCR beta chain was identified in a study of T cell responses to AZD1222 COVID-19 vaccine. The CDR3 sequence is 14 residues long. CDR1 and CDR2 from the germline V gene are SEHNR and FQNEAQ (reference sequence). V was pared by 1 base and J by 9 bases, with 6 bases of the junction left unmatched. Profiling relied on immunoSEQ multiplex PCR, and the TCRdb table lists in-frame clones only, not all of them. The profile covers around 210,000 clones, with approximately 94% appearing a single time and over 1.5% taken by the ten largest. This TCR was recovered from an adult who received the MenACWY meningococcal vaccine as a control. The chain is built from TRBV7-9 and TRBJ2-1, with 7 positions matching TRBD1. The source was peripheral blood, collected 28 days after the second dose of the MenACWY control vaccine. CDR3 sequence: CASSLGEGAGEQFF. In DNA, the CDR3 is TGTGCCAGCAGCTTAGGTGAGGGGGCGGGTGAGCAGTTCTTC.